These 10 T cell receptor beta chains were sequenced from one sample in a study of spatial heterogeneity in lung cancer. Study-wide points: Counts of expanded intratumoral alpha and beta TCRs tracked tumor mutation counts.

TCRdb redid the calling of the 5' RACE reads with MiXCR, one entry per CDR3 protein. The sample carries about 9,300 distinct CDR3 sequences, under 8% recorded once. The antigens these receptors bind are not known. Time point reported: sample taken at primary tumor resection. The sequences come from lung tumor tissue, collected at surgery. These TCRs come from a male donor with early-stage non-small cell lung cancer.

This clonotype is labeled medium-sized (0.01 to 0.1%). This rearrangement joins TRBV6-2 or TRBV6-3 to TRBJ2-7; 9 nucleotides match TRBD1. CDR3 size: 15 residues. V shed 2 bases, J shed 2 bases, and the junction held 4 bases outside the gene matches. From germline, CDR1 is MNHEY and CDR2 SVGEGT. CDR3 in amino acids: CASSYGDRVAYEQYF. DNA of the CDR3: TGTGCCAGCAGTTACGGGGACAGGGTTGCCTACGAGCAGTACTTC.

This clonotype has only a few counts. This rearrangement joins TRBV5-4 to TRBJ2-7, with D possibly called TRBD1 or TRBD2 (5 bases each). The germline V gene encodes CDR1 SGHNT and CDR2 YYREEE (reference sequence). V dropped 0 bases and J dropped 3 bases, with 13 bases sitting between them. The CDR3 consists of 15 residues. CDR3 DNA: TGTGCCAGCAGCTTGGGGGGCCGGGACCTCTACGAGCAGTACTTC. Amino acid sequence: CASSLGGRDLYEQYF. The entire variable domain, with the rest obtained from reference TRBV5-4 and TRBJ2-7, is as follows: ETGVTQSPTHLIKTRGQQVTLRCSSQSGHNTVSWYQQALGQGPQFIFQYYREEENGRGNFPPRFSGLQFPNYSSELNVNALELDDSALYLCASSLGGRDLYEQYFGPGTRLTVT.

Ten or more counts support this clonotype. An end of the junction does not agree with germline; a read error may underlie this. This rearrangement joins TRBV12-3 or TRBV12-4 to TRBJ2-5; 8 bases line up with TRBD1. This CDR3 is 15 amino acids long. The CDR3 sequence: CASTLSGTGGETQYF. The DNA of the CDR3 is TGTGCCAGCACTTTATCCGGGACAGGAGGAGAGACCCAGTACTTC.

This clonotype was counted at least ten times. The V and J genes are TRBV20-1 and TRBJ2-3; a possible D gene is TRBD2 (5 bases). The V gene lost 6 bases and the J gene lost 0 bases, with 13 bases spanning the gap. The CDR3 loop spans 14 amino acids. Germline V gene lookup returns CDR1 DFQATT and CDR2 SNEGSKA (reference sequence). The CDR3 protein is CSAYSSSSTDTQYF. CDR3 sequence (DNA): TGCAGTGCGTACTCTAGCAGTAGCACAGATACGCAGTATTTT.

This clonotype is labeled medium-sized (0.01 to 0.1%). The chain couples TRBV7-2 to TRBJ1-2; D perhaps matches TRBD1 (5 bases). There are 16 residues in the CDR3. Germline CDR1 reads SGHTA; CDR2 reads FQGNSA. The V gene lost 1 base and the J gene lost 0 bases, with 12 bases spanning the gap. CDR3 bases: TGTGCCAGCAGCTTAGTCTACCGGGGCGCTAACTATGGCTACACCTTC. This sequence encodes CASSLVYRGANYGYTF.

This clonotype is medium-sized (0.01 to 0.1%) in the sample. J is TRBJ2-7 and V is TRBV7-2, with a weak D call TRBD2 (5 bases). This CDR3 is 14 amino acids long. V was cut by 1 base and J by 3 bases, with 10 bases left in between. Germline assignment: CDR1 SGHTA and CDR2 FQGNSA. The CDR3, as DNA: TGTGCCAGCAGCTTAGGAGCGGAATACTACGAGCAGTACTTC. This translates into CASSLGAEYYEQYF.

This clonotype was found many times. The V call is TRBV2, the J call TRBJ2-2; D might be TRBD1 (6 bases). The ends were cut back, 5 bases at V and 6 bases at J, with 10 bases in the middle. The CDR3 contains 13 residues. Germline V gene data show CDR1 as SNHLY and CDR2 as FYNNEI. CDR3 in amino acids: CASSIQGSGELFF. The CDR3, as DNA: TGTGCCAGCAGTATACAGGGTTCCGGGGAGCTGTTTTTT.

This clonotype was counted at least ten times. The chain carries TRBV28 and TRBJ2-5; D not certain. Trimming shortened V by 6 bases and J by 5 bases, and 13 bases separated the two germline ends. Germline CDR1 MDHEN, CDR2 SYDVKM. The CDR3 extends over 13 amino acids. CDR3 loop: CASSHMLRETQYF. The CDR3 bases are TGTGCCAGCAGCCACATGCTGAGGGAGACCCAGTACTTC.

Of note for this clonotype: A much larger clone lies one base from this, so it may be a read error. Without the conserved terminal phenylalanine or tryptophan, this CDR3 likely stems from a read error. The gene calls are TRBV5-6 and TRBJ1-5; possible D gene TRBD1, 6 bases. Deletions cut 2 bases from V and 3 bases from J, with 12 bases between. This CDR3 is built from 15 residues. Germline loops: CDR1 SGHDT, CDR2 YYEEEE. CDR3 region: CASSFAGVTNQPQHL. The CDR3 DNA is TGTGCCAGCAGCTTTGCAGGGGTCACCAATCAGCCCCAGCATCTT.

This clonotype was seen at least ten times. The chain has TRBV2 and TRBJ2-3; D unclear. The CDR3 covers 13 residues. CDR1 is SNHLY and CDR2 is FYNNEI in the germline V gene. V lost 6 bases and J 3 bases, leaving 10 bases between the germline ends. CDR3 amino acids: CASSERLTDTQYF. CDR3 in DNA: TGTGCCAGCAGCGAACGTTTGACAGATACGCAGTATTTT.